This TCR beta chain was recovered during a study of cytomegalovirus exposure and HLA in healthy donors. Method: immunoSEQ multiplex PCR; TCRdb's copy keeps in-frame clones and lacks some. The sample holds fewer than 140,000 clones, 88% seen once. This clone was recorded a few times. The CDR3 loop spans 12 amino acids. Germline V gene data show CDR1 as SGHTA and CDR2 as FQGNSA. Trimming removed 6 bases at V and 8 bases at J, with 10 bases between. The chain carries TRBV7-2 and TRBJ1-4; a weak D match, TRBD1 (5 bases). The sample consisted of PBMCs. The source of this sequence is a woman under 30 in good health and CMV-seropositive. CDR3 nucleotides: TGTGCCAGCAGTCGGGGGTGGGAAAAACTGTTTTTT. This codes for CASSRGWEKLFF.